The rows below give T cell receptor beta chains drawn from one sample of a study of blood T cell repertoires in COVID-19. The method was immunoSEQ multiplex PCR; TCRdb's version includes in-frame clones alone and lacks a portion of them. This sample has 300,000 to 350,000 clones, with around 90% found just once. The specimen sequenced was peripheral blood. The receptors shown here come from a woman in her late teens or twenties who had recovered from COVID-19. Both conserved end residues are part of each CDR3. D genes are given only for firm matches. Expanded clones get a size class; other rows say once, few or many, or leave the size out.

>TRBV28|-|-|TRBJ1-1
TGTGCCAGCAGTCATCCCAACAGGGCGAACACTGAAGCTTTCTTT
CASSHPNRANTEAFF
>TRBV5-5|-|-|TRBJ1-2
TGTGCCAGCAGCCTGGACCCTCCTGAGGGGGGGGCGAAGGATGGCTACACCTTC
CASSLDPPEGGAKDGYTF
>TRBV19|TRBD2|-|TRBJ2-1
TGTGCCAGTAACGGCGGGGGGAGCTCCTACAATGAGCAGTTCTTC
CASNGGGSSYNEQFF
>TRBV11-3|TRBD2|-|TRBJ2-1
TGTGCCAGCAGCTTAGTCCGGGCGGGAGGCGATGAGCAGTTCTTC
CASSLVRAGGDEQFF
>TRBV27|-|few|TRBJ2-2
TGTGCCAGCAGACGAGACTCCCCCATAACGGGCACCGGGGAGCTGTTTTTT
CASRRDSPITGTGELFF
>TRBV19|TRBD2|-|TRBJ2-3
TGTGCCAGTAGTATATGGAGCGGGAGGGCCGGGCGAGATACGCAGTATTTT
CASSIWSGRAGRDTQYF
>TRBV25-1|TRBD1|-|TRBJ1-4
TGTGCCAGCAGCGCCCACAGGGGAGATAATGAAAAACTGTTTTTT
CASSAHRGDNEKLFF
>TRBV5-6|-|once|TRBJ1-6
TGTGCCAGCAGCCTGATTCGGACAGCGGCGTATAATTCACCCCTCCACTTT
CASSLIRTAAYNSPLHF
>TRBV6-5|-|-|TRBJ1-5
TGTGCCAGCAGTCGGACAGAGAATAGCAATCAGCCCCAGCATTTT
CASSRTENSNQPQHF
>TRBV6-2/TRBV6-3|TRBD1|-|TRBJ1-1
TGTGCCAGCAGTTACACGACAGGGACCCCAGTGAACACTGAAGCTTTCTTT
CASSYTTGTPVNTEAFF
>TRBV7-9|-|-|TRBJ1-1
TGTGCCAGCAGGGTGACGGGACATTCCGACTCAGCTTTCTTT
CASRVTGHSDSAFF
>TRBV11-2|-|-|TRBJ2-2
TGTGCCAGCAGCCGAGCGGACACCGGGGAGCTGTTTTTT
CASSRADTGELFF
>TRBV20-1|TRBD2|once|TRBJ2-5
TGCAGTGCTAGTAGCGGGGGTAGTCCTCAAGAGACCCAGTACTTC
CSASSGGSPQETQYF
>TRBV7-9|-|-|TRBJ2-5
TGTGCCAGCAGCTTACGCCCCGGGGAGACCCAGTACTTC
CASSLRPGETQYF
>TRBV6-5|-|-|TRBJ1-2
TGTGCCAGCAGTTTCGGACAGCCAAACTATGGCTACACCTTC
CASSFGQPNYGYTF
>TRBV23-1|TRBD1|-|TRBJ1-2
TGCGCCAGCAGTCAACCCCTCGGGACAGGGTTTGGCTATGGCTACACCTTC
CASSQPLGTGFGYGYTF
>TRBV4-3|-|once|TRBJ1-2
TGCGCCAGCAGCCAAGAGAGCACCAACTATGGCTACACCTTC
CASSQESTNYGYTF
>TRBV3-1/TRBV3-2|-|-|TRBJ2-1
TGTGCCAGCAGCCACCTGGAGAACAATGAGCAGTTCTTC
CASSHLENNEQFF
>TRBV29-1|-|-|TRBJ2-5
TGCAGCGTTGAATCGGCGGATTACGCCCAAGAGACCCAGTACTTC
CSVESADYAQETQYF
>TRBV9|TRBD1|-|TRBJ2-3
TGTGCCAGCAGCTTCCACAGGGGACCTAGCACAGATACGCAGTATTTT
CASSFHRGPSTDTQYF
>TRBV2|TRBD1|-|TRBJ1-1
TGTGCCAGCAGCCCGGGACAGGGGGTTTTGGTAGCTTTCTTT
CASSPGQGVLVAFF
>TRBV29-1|-|-|TRBJ2-1
TGCAGCGTTGAGTTAACGAGCTCCTACAATGAGCAGTTCTTC
CSVELTSSYNEQFF
>TRBV9|TRBD2|-|TRBJ2-1
TGTGCCAGCAGCGTCGGACTAGCGGGAAGCGCCTACAATGAGCAGTTCTTC
CASSVGLAGSAYNEQFF
>TRBV5-1|TRBD2|-|TRBJ2-6
TGCGCCAGCAGCTTGGGGGGCGGGGGCTCTGGGGCCAACGTCCTGACTTTC
CASSLGGGGSGANVLTF
>TRBV29-1|TRBD1|-|TRBJ2-3
TGCAGCGTTGTGGACAGGGGTGCAGATACGCAGTATTTT
CSVVDRGADTQYF
>TRBV6-5|-|-|TRBJ1-2
TGTGCCAGCAGTTACGGGTTTGACAGTCGCTATGGCTACACCTTC
CASSYGFDSRYGYTF
>TRBV19|-|-|TRBJ1-1
TGTGCCAGTAGTATAGCGGGGGGGGACACTGAAGCTTTCTTT
CASSIAGGDTEAFF
>TRBV11-3|-|once|TRBJ1-6
TGTGCCAGCAGTGGGGCCAGGAATTCACCCCTCCACTTT
CASSGARNSPLHF
>TRBV25-1|TRBD1|-|TRBJ1-1
TGTGCCAGCAAAGGACCGGGACAGGGGGCTCTGGGCACTGAAGCTTTCTTT
CASKGPGQGALGTEAFF
>TRBV6-5|-|-|TRBJ1-1
TGTGCCAGCAGTTGGGACAAAGGGACTGAAGCTTTCTTT
CASSWDKGTEAFF
>TRBV24-1|-|-|TRBJ1-1
TGTGCCACCAGTTATGGGGCCGGCACTGAAGCTTTCTTT
CATSYGAGTEAFF
>TRBV5-1|TRBD1|-|TRBJ1-3
TGCGCCAGCAGCAGAGACAGTATACAGGGGGCTGGAAACACCATATATTTT
CASSRDSIQGAGNTIYF
>TRBV6-6|TRBD1|-|TRBJ1-2
TGTGCCAGCACCGAGAGGGTAGGGGGCCTGGGAGGCTACACCTTC
CASTERVGGLGGYTF
>TRBV21-1|-|-|TRBJ1-2
TGTGCCAGCAGCAAGAGTACGACAGGGCCCACTAACTATGGCTACACCTTC
CASSKSTTGPTNYGYTF
>TRBV7-9|TRBD2|-|TRBJ2-1
TGTGCCAGCAGCCCGTGGGGTAGCGGGAGGGCCGAAGGGAATGAGCAGTTCTTC
CASSPWGSGRAEGNEQFF
>TRBV6-5|-|-|TRBJ1-1
TGTGCCAGCTCCGGAGGAAGTTTGTTCACTGAAGCTTTCTTT
CASSGGSLFTEAFF
>TRBV19|TRBD1|-|TRBJ1-4
TGTGCCAGTAGTTTGGGGACAGAAATGATCGTTGAAAAACTGTTTTTT
CASSLGTEMIVEKLFF
>TRBV6-1|TRBD2|-|TRBJ2-1
TGTGCCAGCAGGGAAGCGGGAGTACTGGGGAATGAGCAGTTCTTC
CASREAGVLGNEQFF
>TRBV10-3|TRBD1|-|TRBJ1-1
TGTGCCATCAGGGAGACAGGGACTGAAGCTTTCTTT
CAIRETGTEAFF
>TRBV30|-|-|TRBJ2-1
TGTGCCTGGAGTGTTTGGTCGCTCGCGGGTGACTACAATGAGCAGTTCTTC
CAWSVWSLAGDYNEQFF
>TRBV7-2|-|once|TRBJ2-1
TGTGCCAGCAGCTTCGACAGCTACAATGAGCAGTTCTTC
CASSFDSYNEQFF
>TRBV15|-|-|TRBJ1-1
TGTGCCACCAGCAGAGTCTCCTCTATATTTCTGAACACTGAAGCTTTCTTT
CATSRVSSIFLNTEAFF
>TRBV29-1|-|-|TRBJ2-5
TGCAGCGTTGAAGATGCCGGGGGCCAAGAGACCCAGTACTTC
CSVEDAGGQETQYF
>TRBV11-2|-|-|TRBJ2-5
TGTGCCAGCAGATCCTACCCCATCGCCCAGTACTTC
CASRSYPIAQYF
>TRBV7-2|-|-|TRBJ2-1
TGTGCCAGCAGCTTTCCGCTAGCGCGGGGTGAGCAGTTCTTC
CASSFPLARGEQFF
>TRBV7-9|-|-|TRBJ2-2
TGTGCCAGCAGCCCCGAAGCGGTTGCGAACACCGGGGAGCTGTTTTTT
CASSPEAVANTGELFF
>TRBV6-5|TRBD1|-|TRBJ1-1
TGTGCCAGCAGGATAGGACAGGGGAGTACTGAAGCTTTCTTT
CASRIGQGSTEAFF
>TRBV4-3|TRBD2|-|TRBJ2-1
TGCGCCAGCAGCGCCCGGACTAGCGGGAGCTACAATGAGCAGTTCTTC
CASSARTSGSYNEQFF
>TRBV5-6|TRBD1|once|TRBJ1-1
TGTGCCAGCAGCTCCGGGACAGGGGGCTGGAACACTGAAGCTTTCTTT
CASSSGTGGWNTEAFF
>TRBV6-1|-|-|TRBJ2-1
TGTGCCAGCAGTGAAGGATTGAGACTAAACCTGGGGAATGAGCAGTTCTTC
CASSEGLRLNLGNEQFF
>TRBV7-2|-|-|TRBJ2-6
TGTGCCAGCAGCTTAGCCCCTGGTGGGAGGGGGTCCTCTGGGGCCAACGTCCTGACTTTC
CASSLAPGGRGSSGANVLTF
>TRBV4-1|TRBD1|-|TRBJ1-2
TGCGCCAGCAGCCAGCACACTCCGGGACAGAGCTATGGCTACACCTTC
CASSQHTPGQSYGYTF
>TRBV9|TRBD1|-|TRBJ1-4
TGTGCCAGCAGCGTAGATGCCGGGACAGGGTTTATAACTAATGAAAAACTGTTTTTT
CASSVDAGTGFITNEKLFF
>TRBV5-6|-|-|TRBJ2-1
TGTGCCAGCAGCACTGCCATAGACTACGGTTTACGTGAGCAGTTCTTC
CASSTAIDYGLREQFF
>TRBV5-6|-|-|TRBJ1-6
TGTGCCAGCAGCTTGGCCAGGGCCGCTAATTCACCCCTCCACTTT
CASSLARAANSPLHF